These 28 T cell receptor beta chains came from one sample sequenced in a study of shared clonotypes between healthy human individuals. Clones were read by immunoSEQ multiplex PCR, and TCRdb kept only the in-frame ones, dropping some. The sample consists of about 560,000 clones, around 77% of them appearing once. The sequencing input was PBMCs. All receptors come from a woman in her thirties or forties in good health. Some clones in this sample may be carry-over from other donors' samples.

The V call is TRBV6-6, the J call TRBJ2-7; no reliable D call. Germline CDR1 and CDR2: MNHNY and SVGAGI (reference sequence). The CDR3 totals 11 residues. Deletions cut 2 bases from V and 5 bases from J, with 4 bases between. The CDR3 region has the DNA TGTGCCAGCAGTTACCTTAACGAGCAGTACTTC. Translation gives CASSYLNEQYF.

Concerning this clone: A far larger clone is one base from this, pointing to a likely read error. V gene TRBV6-1 combines with J gene TRBJ2-5; the match to TRBD2 covers 8 bases. The CDR3 length is 18 residues. The germline CDR1 and CDR2 sequences are MNHNS and SASEGT. The CDR3 protein is CSSSDGLEREYRQETQYF. The CDR3, as DNA: TGTTCCAGCAGTGACGGGTTGGAGCGGGAGTACCGCCAAGAGACCCAGTACTTC.

As for this clone: A junction boundary mismatches the germline segment, possibly from a read error. The chain links TRBV10-3 to TRBJ2-7; D gene uncertain. In germline, CDR1 is ENHRY, CDR2 SYGVKD. This CDR3 contains 12 residues. Written as DNA, the CDR3 is TGTGCCATCAGTGAGTCGTTGGACGTGTGGCTCTTC. Protein product: CAISESLDVWLF.

V and J are TRBV9 and TRBJ1-2, with D unresolved. The germline V and J ends were trimmed by 3 bases and 3 bases, with 18 bases remaining between them. This CDR3 is built from 16 residues. From germline, CDR1 is SGDLS and CDR2 YYNGEE. The CDR3 reads CASSARPTVGYYGYTF. DNA of the CDR3: TGTGCCAGCAGCGCTAGACCTACGGTGGGGTACTATGGCTACACCTTC.

This rearrangement joins TRBV7-6 to TRBJ2-7; D uncertain. This CDR3 has 16 amino acids. V was clipped by 1 base and J by 0 bases, with 13 bases between them. Germline CDR1 SGHVS, CDR2 FNYEAQ. Here the CDR3 reads CASSLVPGDFSYEQYF. The CDR3 nucleotides read TGTGCCAGCAGCTTAGTACCCGGAGATTTCTCCTACGAGCAGTACTTC. Filled out from reference TRBV7-6 and TRBJ2-7, the complete variable domain reads GAGVSQSPRYKVTKRGQDVALRCDPISGHVSLYWYRQALGQGPEFLTYFNYEAQQDKSGLPNDRFSAERPEGSISTLTIQRTEQRDSAMYRCASSLVPGDFSYEQYFGPGTRLTVT.

The chain carries TRBV2 and TRBJ2-1, with D maybe TRBD2 (6 bases). This CDR3 contains 14 residues. Germline CDR1 reads SNHLY; CDR2 reads FYNNEI. Trimming took 3 bases from V and 6 from J, leaving 12 bases between them. The CDR3 DNA is TGTGCCAGCAGTGAGAGTAGCGGTCTCAATGAGCAGTTCTTC. Translated, it gives CASSESSGLNEQFF.

This chain links TRBV6-1 with TRBJ2-7; D ambiguous. Germline lookup yields CDR1 MNHNS and CDR2 SASEGT. V gave up 6 bases and J gave up 4 bases, with 13 bases separating them. This CDR3 is 13 amino acids long. The CDR3 region has the DNA TGTGCCAGCAGGGGCCACTCCTATTACGAGCAGTACTTC. Its protein product is CASRGHSYYEQYF.

The V gene is TRBV18, the J gene TRBJ1-5, with no clear D. CDR3 size: 12 residues. Trimming shortened V by 3 bases and J by 3 bases, and 3 bases separated the two germline ends. Germline V CDR1 and CDR2: KGHSH, LQKENI. The CDR3 sequence: CASSPYNQPQHF. The CDR3 DNA reads TGTGCCAGCTCACCTTACAATCAGCCCCAGCATTTT.

The chain is built from TRBV9 and TRBJ2-2; D remains ambiguous. This CDR3 has 15 residues. The germline CDR1 and CDR2 sequences are SGDLS and YYNGEE. V lost 0 bases and J lost 6, with 12 bases in between. CDR3 coding DNA: TGTGCCAGCAGCGTAGGCGTTTGGGTTGCCGGGGAGCTGTTTTTT. Its translation is CASSVGVWVAGELFF. The full variable domain, completed using reference TRBV9 and TRBJ2-2, is DSGVTQTPKHLITATGQRVTLRCSPRSGDLSVYWYQQSLDQGLQFLIQYYNGEERAKGNILERFSAQQFPDLHSELNLSSLELGDSALYFCASSVGVWVAGELFFGEGSRLTVL.

The chain has TRBV10-2 and TRBJ2-5, with D perhaps being TRBD1 or TRBD2 (6 bases each). The V gene's germline CDR1 is WSHSY and CDR2 SAAADI. The CDR3 totals 14 residues. Deletions cut 7 bases from V and 5 bases from J, with 17 bases between. The CDR3 reads CASKGGLRWETQYF. In nucleotides, the CDR3 is TGCGCCAGCAAAGGGGGACTCCGGTGGGAGACCCAGTACTTC.

The count of this clone is one. V gene TRBV18 combines with J gene TRBJ1-1, with D unresolved. V was shortened by 3 bases and J by 1 base, with 12 bases between the two germline ends. Germline loops: CDR1 KGHSH, CDR2 LQKENI. This CDR3 region has 15 residues. The chain's CDR3 is CASSPYISENTEAFF. CDR3 coding DNA: TGTGCCAGCTCACCCTACATTTCAGAGAACACTGAAGCTTTCTTT.

This chain joins TRBV6-1 and TRBJ1-5; perhaps TRBD1 as D (5 bases). Between the trimmed V and J ends, which lost 11 bases and 1 base, there was a span of 12 bases. The CDR3 loop spans 13 amino acids. Per the germline V gene, CDR1 is MNHNS and CDR2 is SASEGT. As DNA, the CDR3 is TGTGCCCACGCACGGGGGAGCAATCAGCCCCAGCATTTT. Translating gives CAHARGSNQPQHF.

The rearrangement links TRBV19 to TRBJ2-1; D remains unclear. The CDR3 is 15 amino acids. Trimming took 5 bases from V and 0 from J, leaving 11 bases between them. Germline CDR1 LNHDA, CDR2 SQIVND (reference sequence). The CDR3 loop is CASSLGSSSYNEQFF. The CDR3 bases are TGTGCCAGTAGTTTAGGTTCCAGCTCCTACAATGAGCAGTTCTTC.

The chain joins TRBV28 to TRBJ1-1; D may be TRBD1 (6 bases). The V gene lost 5 bases and the J gene lost 10 bases, with 14 bases spanning the gap. Per germline, CDR1 MDHEN and CDR2 SYDVKM. The CDR3 consists of 12 residues. CDR3 bases: TGTGCCAGCAGTACAGGGAGTAAAAGAGCTTTCTTT. Amino acid sequence: CASSTGSKRAFF.

The V gene is TRBV5-1, the J gene TRBJ1-2; 8 bases map to TRBD1. The CDR3 is made up of 15 amino acids. Trimming took 4 bases from V and 5 from J; bases not matched to a gene: 10. Germline values: CDR1 SGHRS, CDR2 YFSETQ. In DNA, the CDR3 is TGCGCCAGCAGCCAAATGACAGGGGAGCGGTATGGCTACACCTTC. It codes for CASSQMTGERYGYTF.

The gene calls are TRBV5-1 and TRBJ2-2; 9 bases align to TRBD1. The CDR3 loop spans 15 amino acids. V was clipped by 3 bases and J by 3 bases; unmatched bases: 3. The germline gives CDR1 SGHRS, CDR2 YFSETQ. The chain's CDR3 is CASSSTGGDTGELFF. The CDR3 coding sequence is TGCGCCAGCAGCTCGACAGGGGGTGACACCGGGGAGCTGTTTTTT. Variable domain in full (rest from reference TRBV5-1 and TRBJ2-2): KAGVTQTPRYLIKTRGQQVTLSCSPISGHRSVSWYQQTPGQGLQFLFEYFSETQRNKGNFPGRFSGRQFSNSRSEMNVSTLELGDSALYLCASSSTGGDTGELFFGEGSRLTVL.

The chain is built from TRBV7-2 and TRBJ2-1, with 8 positions matching TRBD2. Per the germline V gene, CDR1 is SGHTA and CDR2 is FQGNSA. The CDR3 totals 16 residues. V lost 2 bases to trimming and J lost 0 bases; unmatched junction nucleotides: 3. The CDR3, as DNA: TGTGCCAGCAGCTTACGGAGCGGGAGCTCCTACAATGAGCAGTTCTTC. Translating gives CASSLRSGSSYNEQFF.

The CDR3 bases are TGTGCCAGCAGCCAGGGGTTTGTGGGCAGGGTTTGGGAGGCTTCCTATGGCTACACCTTC. This encodes CASSQGFVGRVWEASYGYTF. This sequence joins TRBV28 and TRBJ1-2; D is possibly TRBD1 (6 bases). Trimming took 6 bases from V and 4 from J, leaving 33 bases between them. This CDR3 is built from 20 residues. CDR1 is MDHEN, CDR2 SYDVKM, per germline.

This chain joins TRBV11-2 and TRBJ2-1; TRBD2 matches 7 bases. This CDR3 region has 16 residues. The junction had 7 bases not matched to a gene; V was cut back by 1 base and J by 4 bases. Germline values: CDR1 SGHAT, CDR2 FQNNGV. The CDR3 protein is CASSLGLAGAYNEQFF. CDR3 sequence (DNA): TGTGCCAGCAGCTTAGGACTGGCGGGAGCTTACAATGAGCAGTTCTTC.

In this sample, this clone turned up once. This chain uses TRBV7-2 with TRBJ2-1; TRBD2 matches 11 bases. V gave up 1 base and J gave up 4 bases; unmatched junction bases: 9. The CDR3 totals 18 residues. Germline CDR1 and CDR2: SGHTA and FQGNSA. This CDR3 reads CASSLDSASGGIYNEQFF. The CDR3, as DNA: TGTGCCAGCAGCTTAGATTCGGCTAGCGGGGGGATTTACAATGAGCAGTTCTTC.

Concerning this clone itself: The junction does not match germline at one end; this may be a read error. The rearrangement joins TRBV15 to TRBJ2-7, with 11 nucleotides matching TRBD2. Germline lookup yields CDR1 LNHNV and CDR2 YYDKDF (reference sequence). This CDR3 is built from 16 residues. The CDR3 sequence is CATSGDSALAGGEQYF. The CDR3 bases are TGTGCCACCAGCGGAGACAGCGCCCTAGCGGGAGGCGAGCAGTACTTC.

This sequence joins TRBV11-2 and TRBJ1-1; no reliable D call. Trimming took off 4 bases at V and 1 base at J, with 10 bases between the two ends. Germline V gene sequence: CDR1 SGHAT, CDR2 FQNNGV. The CDR3 spans 14 residues. CDR3 bases: TGTGCCAGCAGCTCTGAACAGTCGAACACTGAAGCTTTCTTT. It encodes CASSSEQSNTEAFF.

A remark on this clone: Relative to the germline gene, one junction end is altered; a read error may explain this. The chain combines TRBV6-6 with TRBJ1-4; 8 nucleotides agree with TRBD1. The CDR3 consists of 12 residues. Germline V gene lookup returns CDR1 MNHNY and CDR2 SVGAGI (reference sequence). The chain's CDR3 is CASRTGDEKLFF. In nucleotides, the CDR3 is TGTGCCAGCAGGACAGGGGATGAAAAGCTGTTTTTT.

Here the CDR3 DNA reads TGTGCCAGCAGCTCGGGACAGCGCACAGATACGCAGTATTTT. The encoded protein is CASSSGQRTDTQYF. The genes are TRBV14 and TRBJ2-3, with 7 bases matching TRBD1. The germline CDR1 and CDR2 sequences are SGHDN and FVKESK. Losses at the gene ends were 5 bases for V and 1 base for J; bases not matched to a gene: 3. The CDR3 loop spans 14 amino acids. Using reference TRBV14 and TRBJ2-3 for the parts outside the CDR3, the full variable domain is EAGVTQFPSHSVIEKGQTVTLRCDPISGHDNLYWYRRVMGKEIKFLLHFVKESKQDESGMPNNRFLAERTGGTYSTLKVQPAELEDSGVYFCASSSGQRTDTQYFGPGTRLTVL.

The chain couples TRBV13 to TRBJ2-3, with 11 bases matching TRBD1. Germline-derived CDR1 and CDR2 are PRHDT and FYEKMQ (reference sequence). The V segment lost 3 bases and the J segment 1 base; nucleotides outside the gene matches: 3. CDR3 length: 16 residues. As DNA, the CDR3 is TGTGCCAGCAGCTTCAGGACAGGGGGCGGCACAGATACGCAGTATTTT. It yields the protein CASSFRTGGGTDTQYF.

This clone was counted a few times. The V and J genes are TRBV20-1 and TRBJ2-5; D is possibly TRBD1 or TRBD2 (5 bases each). CDR3 length equals 11 residues. Germline V lookup: CDR1 DFQATT, CDR2 SNEGSKA (reference sequence). V was shortened by 7 bases and J by 5 bases, with 11 bases between the two germline ends. CDR3 DNA: TGCAGTGTGGGGGACGCGGAGACCCAGTACTTC. Residues: CSVGDAETQYF.

V is TRBV4-2 and J is TRBJ2-7; the D gene could be TRBD1 or TRBD2 (5 bases each). The V gene's germline CDR1 is LGHNA and CDR2 YNFKEQ. With 6 bases removed from V and 0 bases from J, the gap between germline ends came to 15 bases. This CDR3 has 15 amino acids. DNA for the CDR3: TGTGCCAGCAGTCCCCTCAAGGGGAGCTCCTACGAGCAGTACTTC. Protein: CASSPLKGSSYEQYF.

The gene calls are TRBV19 and TRBJ1-1; D is perhaps TRBD1 (5 bases). Germline V gene lookup returns CDR1 LNHDA and CDR2 SQIVND (reference sequence). The CDR3 extends over 14 amino acids. Trimming took 3 bases from V and 3 from J, leaving 11 bases between them. CDR3 DNA: TGTGCCAGTAGTATCCCAGGGATATACACTGAAGCTTTCTTT. It codes for CASSIPGIYTEAFF.